These 12 T cell receptor beta chains were all obtained from the same sample, sequenced in a study of identical twins. Via MiXCR, TCRdb re-called the 5' RACE reads, giving one row per CDR3 protein. Of hundreds of thousands of distinct CDR3 sequences in the sample, 15% to 20% were seen once. These data are also associated with another study on T cells expressing NK-cell markers.

Sequencing input: PBMCs. These receptors were collected from a woman between 18 and 30 years old in good health.

In its sample, this clonotype was seen a few times. This chain links TRBV6-2 or TRBV6-3 with TRBJ2-1, with TRBD2 identical over 8 bases. Germline CDR1 and CDR2: MNHEY and SVGEGT. V lost 6 bases to trimming and J lost 6 bases; unmatched junction nucleotides: 13. The CDR3 is 16 residues long. The CDR3 DNA reads as TGTGCCAGCAGCCGCACCCGCCCTAGCGGGCTCAATGAGCAGTTCTTC. Translating gives CASSRTRPSGLNEQFF.

About this clonotype itself: The junction differs from germline at one of its ends, possibly a read error. This chain connects TRBV11-1 to TRBJ1-6, with D unclear. Germline lookup yields CDR1 SGHAT and CDR2 FQDESV (reference sequence). This CDR3 region has 13 residues. In DNA, the CDR3 is TGTGCCAGCAGCTTATTCGATAATTCACCCTTCCACTTT. Protein: CASSLFDNSPFHF.

The chain has TRBV20-1 and TRBJ1-2; TRBD1 is a possible D gene (5 bases). V was pared by 5 bases and J by 8 bases, with 21 bases between. This CDR3 region has 14 residues. Germline CDR1 DFQATT, CDR2 SNEGSKA (reference sequence). In DNA form, the CDR3 reads TGCAGTGCTGTTTACGGGACGATCGCGGAGGGCTACACCTTC. Encoded protein: CSAVYGTIAEGYTF.

This clonotype has only a few counts. The rearrangement links TRBV5-1 to TRBJ2-3, with 12 bases that match TRBD2. CDR1 SGHRS and CDR2 YFSETQ come from the germline V gene. V shed 6 bases and J 6 bases; nucleotides not matched to a gene: 8. This CDR3 has 15 amino acids. The CDR3 DNA reads as TGCGCCAGCACCCCCCTAGCGGGGGGGGAGGATACGCAGTATTTT. Its translation: CASTPLAGGEDTQYF. The full variable domain, in which reference TRBV5-1 and TRBJ2-3 provide the parts outside the CDR3, is KAGVTQTPRYLIKTRGQQVTLSCSPISGHRSVSWYQQTPGQGLQFLFEYFSETQRNKGNFPGRFSGRQFSNSRSEMNVSTLELGDSALYLCASTPLAGGEDTQYFGPGTRLTVL.

The chain uses TRBV18 and TRBJ2-7; 7 bases map to TRBD1. The V gene end was trimmed by 3 bases and the J gene end by 0 bases; junction bases not matched to a gene: 5. The CDR3 spans 15 residues. CDR1 is KGHSH, CDR2 LQKENI, per germline. CDR3 sequence (DNA): TGTGCCAGCTCACCGTACGGACAGGTCTCCTACGAGCAGTACTTC. Its protein product is CASSPYGQVSYEQYF.

This clonotype was recorded at least ten times. The chain combines TRBV20-1 with TRBJ2-1; D is unclear. The CDR3 length is 11 residues. The V gene's germline CDR1 is DFQATT and CDR2 SNEGSKA (reference sequence). The V end was cut by 3 bases, the J end by 11 bases, with 11 bases between. The CDR3 is CSASAPQKQFF. CDR3 sequence (DNA): TGCAGTGCTAGTGCCCCTCAGAAGCAGTTCTTC.

The rearrangement joins TRBV9 to TRBJ2-1; 11 bases agree with TRBD2. Germline-derived CDR1 and CDR2 are SGDLS and YYNGEE. The J segment lost 2 bases and the V segment lost 4 bases, leaving 14 bases of the junction unmatched. CDR3 length: 19 amino acids. CDR3: CASSFLSGRAVHPYNEQFF. Written as DNA, the CDR3 is TGTGCCAGCAGCTTTCTTAGCGGGAGGGCCGTCCACCCCTACAATGAGCAGTTCTTC.

This rearrangement joins TRBV6-2 or TRBV6-3 to TRBJ1-1; D call uncertain. The V end was cut by 2 bases, the J end by 0 bases, with 10 bases between. The germline CDR1 and CDR2 sequences are MNHEY and SVGEGT. CDR3 length: 15 amino acids. The CDR3 region is CASSYPTTVNTEAFF. CDR3 nucleotide sequence: TGTGCCAGCAGTTACCCCACTACGGTGAACACTGAAGCTTTCTTT.

This clonotype was detected a few times. The chain joins TRBV20-1 to TRBJ2-5; 7 nucleotides align to TRBD2. Trimming took 3 bases from V and 5 from J; bases not matched to a gene: 6. The CDR3 length is 13 residues. In germline, CDR1 is DFQATT, CDR2 SNEGSKA (reference sequence). The CDR3 DNA sequence: TGCAGTGCTAGTTTGACTAGCCGGGAGACCCAGTACTTC. Translating it yields CSASLTSRETQYF.

The rearrangement links TRBV11-2 to TRBJ2-3, with D perhaps matching TRBD2 (6 bases). V was cut by 5 bases and J by 6 bases, with 15 bases left in between. The CDR3 has 14 amino acids. Germline CDR1 reads SGHAT; CDR2 reads FQNNGV. The CDR3 spells CASSTGLEQDTQYF. The CDR3 nucleotides read TGTGCCAGCAGCACGGGACTTGAGCAGGATACGCAGTATTTT.

The chain joins TRBV7-2 to TRBJ1-6; 7 positions match TRBD1. The germline CDR1 and CDR2 sequences are SGHTA and FQGNSA. Trimming took 5 bases from V and 7 from J; bases not matched to a gene: 8. The CDR3 extends over 15 amino acids. CDR3 residues: CASSQRQGWNSPLHF. The CDR3 coding sequence is TGTGCCAGCAGCCAAAGACAGGGTTGGAATTCACCCCTCCACTTT.

This clonotype has only a few counts. This rearrangement joins TRBV4-1 to TRBJ2-5, with TRBD1 as a possible D gene (6 bases). Germline assignment: CDR1 MGHRA and CDR2 YSYEKL. With 6 bases removed from V and 2 bases from J, the gap between germline ends came to 10 bases. CDR3 length equals 13 residues. The DNA of the CDR3 is TGCGCCAGCAGAGGACAGTTACAAGAGACCCAGTACTTC. Residues: CASRGQLQETQYF.